The next 24 T cell receptor beta chains were all read from a single sample in a study of T cell responses to AZD1222 COVID-19 vaccine. Profiled with immunoSEQ multiplex PCR; TCRdb holds only in-frame clones, not every one. This sample has 65,000 to 95,000 clones, with 70% to 90% found just once. The source was peripheral blood, collected on day 0 of AZD1222 vaccination. These receptors were obtained from an adult in good health.

The V and J genes are TRBV7-2 and TRBJ2-5; TRBD1 agrees at 8 bases. There are 13 residues in the CDR3. The ends lost 7 bases at V and 2 bases at J; junction bases unmatched: 3. CDR1 and CDR2 (germline): SGHTA, FQGNSA. The chain's CDR3 is CASNRQGQETQYF. CDR3 bases: TGTGCCAGCAACCGACAGGGGCAAGAGACCCAGTACTTC.

The V gene is TRBV5-1, the J gene TRBJ1-4; D perhaps matches TRBD1 (5 bases). Germline-derived CDR1 and CDR2 are SGHRS and YFSETQ. The CDR3 totals 17 residues. V was pared by 1 base and J by 1 base, with 14 bases between. DNA for the CDR3: TGCGCCAGCAGCTTGAATGGGGCGTTGGGAACTAATGAAAAACTGTTTTTT. Translating gives CASSLNGALGTNEKLFF.

The CDR3: CASSSPTRTSEQYF. The CDR3 nucleotides are TGTGCCAGCAGCTCACCAACGAGGACTAGCGAGCAGTACTTC. The chain has TRBV7-3 and TRBJ2-7, with TRBD2 identical over 7 bases. Germline trimming cut 4 bases from V and 6 bases from J; bases unmatched to any gene: 9. This CDR3 contains 14 residues. The germline V gene has CDR1 SGHTA and CDR2 FQGTGA. Full variable domain (rest looked up from reference TRBV7-3 and TRBJ2-7): GAGVSQTPSNKVTEKGKYVELRCDPISGHTALYWYRQSLGQGPEFLIYFQGTGAADDSGLPNDRFFAVRPEGSVSTLKIQRTERGDSAVYLCASSSPTRTSEQYFGPGTRLTVT.

This sequence joins TRBV3-1 (or the pseudogene TRBV3-2) and TRBJ1-5, with a tentative D call TRBD1 (5 bases). Germline V CDR1 and CDR2: LGHDT, YNNKEL (reference sequence). This CDR3 comprises 14 residues. Trimming pared 4 bases from V and 7 bases from J, leaving 14 bases between. The CDR3 DNA sequence: TGTGCCAGCAGCCCCAGTAACCGGGACCAGCCCCAGCATTTT. Residues: CASSPSNRDQPQHF.

The V gene is TRBV6-5, the J gene TRBJ2-3; D is unresolved. V dropped 7 bases and J dropped 10 bases, with 18 bases sitting between them. The CDR3 has 13 amino acids. From germline, CDR1 is MNHEY and CDR2 SVGAGI. The CDR3 nucleotides are TGTGCCAGCACCGGTAGGTCCCCAGAGCCGCAGTATTTT. Amino acid sequence: CASTGRSPEPQYF.

The sample holds one count of this clone. This chain connects TRBV6-4 to TRBJ1-5; TRBD1 is a possible D gene (6 bases). The CDR3 spans 18 residues. The germline V gene has CDR1 MRHNA and CDR2 SNTAGT. With 4 bases removed from V and 7 bases from J, the gap between germline ends came to 26 bases. The DNA of the CDR3 is TGTGCCAGCAGTGTACGGATTATGGCAGGGGCGTACGGGCAGCCCCAGCATTTT. It encodes CASSVRIMAGAYGQPQHF.

The rearrangement links TRBV7-9 to TRBJ1-6; D is unresolved. The germline gives CDR1 SEHNR, CDR2 FQNEAQ (reference sequence). V gave up 8 bases and J gave up 0 bases, with 17 bases separating them. The CDR3 covers 17 residues. CDR3: CASALGSPASYNSPLHF. DNA for the CDR3: TGTGCCAGCGCCCTGGGGAGCCCTGCCTCCTATAATTCACCCCTCCACTTT.

The V gene is TRBV11-2, the J gene TRBJ2-2; 12 bases fit TRBD2. Germline lookup yields CDR1 SGHAT and CDR2 FQNNGV. There are 16 residues in the CDR3. The junction had 2 bases not matched to a gene; V was cut back by 5 bases and J by 1 base. This chain's CDR3 is CASSILAGGNTGELFF. CDR3 in DNA: TGTGCCAGCAGCATACTAGCGGGAGGGAACACCGGGGAGCTGTTTTTT.

The chain is built from TRBV3-1 (or the pseudogene TRBV3-2) and TRBJ2-3; D remains ambiguous. This CDR3 has 16 amino acids. V was trimmed by 0 bases and J by 0 bases, leaving 10 bases between them. Per germline, CDR1 LGHDT and CDR2 YNNKEL (reference sequence). The CDR3 nucleotides are TGTGCCAGCAGCCAAGATGGGGTCCTTAGCACAGATACGCAGTATTTT. It yields the protein CASSQDGVLSTDTQYF.

The chain recombines TRBV2 with TRBJ1-1, with D tentatively TRBD1 (6 bases). Trimming removed 3 bases from V and 1 base from J, with 12 bases in between. This CDR3 comprises 15 residues. Germline V CDR1 and CDR2: SNHLY, FYNNEI. DNA of the CDR3: TGTGCCAGCAGTGAGCTTGCGGACAGGAACACTGAAGCTTTCTTT. Its protein is CASSELADRNTEAFF.

V usage is TRBV21-1 and J usage is TRBJ2-5. TRBV21-1 is described as a pseudogene. The CDR3 runs 16 residues. The DNA of the CDR3 is TGTGCCAGCAGCAAAGTGTGCAGTTCAACTCAAGAGACCCAGTACTTC. Protein sequence: CASSKVCSSTQETQYF.

This clone was detected only once. The chain couples TRBV27 to TRBJ1-2, with a tentative D call TRBD1 (6 bases). The CDR3 length is 16 residues. Germline values: CDR1 MNHEY, CDR2 SMNVEV (reference sequence). The V gene lost 4 bases and the J gene lost 4 bases, with 19 bases spanning the gap. This CDR3 reads CASSSNPKGGLYGYTF. The DNA of the CDR3 is TGTGCCAGCAGTTCCAATCCGAAGGGGGGCCTCTATGGCTACACCTTC.

This chain joins TRBV7-2 and TRBJ2-1, with 7 bases matching TRBD1. V trimming: 5 bases; J trimming: 12 bases; junction bases outside the gene matches: 4. The V gene's germline CDR1 is SGHTA and CDR2 FQGNSA. The CDR3 has 11 amino acids. CDR3 sequence: CASSLDRRQFF. The CDR3 DNA is TGTGCCAGCAGCCTGGACAGGAGGCAGTTCTTC.

This chain connects TRBV29-1 to TRBJ2-3, with 8 bases aligning to TRBD2. Per the germline V gene, CDR1 is SQVTM and CDR2 is ANQGSEA. This CDR3 region has 14 residues. With 8 bases clipped from V and 2 bases from J, the junction kept 9 bases outside the gene matches. The CDR3, as DNA: TGCAGCCACCGGGAGGGTAGCCTCACAGATACGCAGTATTTT. This translates into CSHREGSLTDTQYF.

The chain recombines TRBV3-1 (or the pseudogene TRBV3-2) with TRBJ2-5; 8 bases match TRBD2. The CDR3 runs 16 residues. V gave up 1 base and J gave up 2 bases; unmatched junction bases: 6. The germline gives CDR1 LGHDT, CDR2 YNNKEL (reference sequence). This chain's CDR3 is CASSQGTGTRQETQYF. CDR3 DNA sequence: TGTGCCAGCAGCCAAGGCACCGGGACTAGGCAAGAGACCCAGTACTTC.

The gene calls are TRBV5-1 and TRBJ2-7; D is unclear. V lost 0 bases, J lost 1 base, and 5 bases lay in between. This CDR3 contains 13 residues. Germline loops: CDR1 SGHRS, CDR2 YFSETQ. CDR3 DNA: TGCGCCAGCAGCTTGGACAGATCCTACGAGCAGTACTTC. Translation gives CASSLDRSYEQYF.

This chain connects TRBV20-1 to TRBJ1-2, with D perhaps matching TRBD1 (6 bases). In germline, CDR1 is DFQATT, CDR2 SNEGSKA (reference sequence). CDR3 length: 11 amino acids. V was pared by 5 bases and J by 8 bases, with 12 bases between. The chain's CDR3 is CSAGTQTGYTF. In nucleotides, the CDR3 is TGCAGTGCTGGGACACAGACAGGCTACACCTTC.

The V call is TRBV7-8, the J call TRBJ2-5, with TRBD1 matching 8 bases. This CDR3 is built from 15 residues. The germline CDR1 and CDR2 sequences are SGHVS and FQNEAQ. V lost 4 bases and J lost 5; bases outside the gene matches: 9. CDR3 DNA sequence: TGTGCCAGCAGCTGGAGGGACAGGACAGAGGAGACCCAGTACTTC. Translated: CASSWRDRTEETQYF.

The chain has TRBV7-3 and TRBJ1-6; D is undetermined. Trimming took off 0 bases at V and 5 bases at J, with 14 bases between the two ends. From germline, CDR1 is SGHTA and CDR2 FQGTGA. The CDR3 is 17 amino acids. The DNA of the CDR3 is TGTGCCAGCAGCTTAACCTCCGGGCAAGCACATAATTCACCCCTCCACTTT. It yields the protein CASSLTSGQAHNSPLHF.

The V call is TRBV9, the J call TRBJ2-3; D is unclear. The CDR3 is 13 residues long. With 4 bases removed from V and 4 bases from J, the gap between germline ends came to 10 bases. Germline-derived CDR1 and CDR2 are SGDLS and YYNGEE. CDR3 nucleotides: TGTGCCAGCAGCCCACTGGTGCCAGATACGCAGTATTTT. Translation gives CASSPLVPDTQYF.

The chain combines TRBV27 with TRBJ1-2; 10 bases align to TRBD1. V was pared by 6 bases and J by 4 bases, with 8 bases of the junction left unmatched. The CDR3 totals 15 residues. CDR1 and CDR2 (germline): MNHEY, SMNVEV (reference sequence). The CDR3, as DNA: TGTGCCAGCAGATATCCGGGACAGGGGTCCTATGGCTACACCTTC. Protein: CASRYPGQGSYGYTF.

This chain connects TRBV10-3 to TRBJ1-5, with no clear D. The ends were cut back, 10 bases at V and 3 bases at J, with 13 bases in the middle. The CDR3 loop spans 13 amino acids. Germline loops: CDR1 ENHRY, CDR2 SYGVKD. This chain's CDR3 is CATREQFNQPQHF. The CDR3 DNA sequence: TGTGCCACCCGGGAACAATTCAATCAGCCCCAGCATTTT.

This clone was seen only once. The CDR3 loop is CASRLQAANSPLHF. CDR3 bases: TGTGCCAGCAGGCTCCAGGCAGCTAATTCACCCCTCCACTTT. This sequence joins TRBV7-2 and TRBJ1-6; unclear D gene. The CDR3 covers 14 residues. The germline V and J ends were trimmed by 6 bases and 6 bases, with 12 bases remaining between them. Germline CDR1 and CDR2: SGHTA and FQGNSA. Combining the CDR3 with reference TRBV7-2 and TRBJ1-6 gives the whole variable domain GAGVSQSPSNKVTEKGKDVELRCDPISGHTALYWYRQSLGQGLEFLIYFQGNSAPDKSGLPSDRFSAERTGGSVSTLTIQRTQQEDSAVYLCASRLQAANSPLHFGNGTRLTVT.

The V and J genes are TRBV7-8 and TRBJ2-7; unclear D gene. V gave up 8 bases and J gave up 7 bases, with 12 bases separating them. The CDR3 length is 11 residues. Germline V lookup: CDR1 SGHVS, CDR2 FQNEAQ. For the CDR3, the DNA is TGTGCCAGCCGCCTCAACGGGGAGCAGTACTTC. Protein product: CASRLNGEQYF. The entire variable domain, with the rest obtained from reference TRBV7-8 and TRBJ2-7, is as follows: GAGVSQSPRYKVAKRGQDVALRCDPISGHVSLFWYQQALGQGPEFLTYFQNEAQLDKSGLPSDRFFAERPEGSVSTLKIQRTQQEDSAVYLCASRLNGEQYFGPGTRLTVT.